Reported below is one TCR beta chain. The data originate from a study of T cell responses to AZD1222 COVID-19 vaccine. The assay was immunoSEQ multiplex PCR, and TCRdb's table has in-frame clones only and misses some. The table records about 150,000 clones, about 91% of them present only once. Germline CDR1 is KGHDR and CDR2 is SFDVKD. The CDR3 is made up of 16 amino acids. V gave up 4 bases and J gave up 2 bases; unmatched junction bases: 7. This chain links TRBV24-1 with TRBJ2-3; 8 bases fit TRBD1. Material: peripheral blood, obtained on day 0 of AZD1222 vaccination. This TCR came from an adult in good health. The CDR3 region is CATSEWGQGATDTQYF. CDR3 bases: TGTGCCACCAGTGAGTGGGGGCAGGGGGCCACAGATACGCAGTATTTT.